Below are 20 T cell receptor beta chains sequenced from a single sample in a study of blood T cell repertoires in COVID-19. Method: immunoSEQ multiplex PCR; TCRdb's copy keeps in-frame clones and lacks some. The sample consists of approximately 220,000 clones, 90% of them appearing once. Sequencing used PBMCs or T cells enriched from blood (not recorded which). Receptor source: a man aged 25 to 40 who had been exposed to COVID-19.

The chain combines TRBV10-3 with TRBJ1-4, with 7 bases that match TRBD1. CDR3 length equals 14 residues. Germline V lookup: CDR1 ENHRY, CDR2 SYGVKD. V shed 10 bases and J 8 bases; nucleotides not matched to a gene: 13. CDR3 sequence reads: CATRDSRLKEKLFF. The CDR3 DNA sequence: TGTGCCACCCGGGACAGCCGGCTTAAGGAAAAACTGTTTTTT.

This rearrangement joins TRBV3-1 (or the pseudogene TRBV3-2) to TRBJ2-2; tentative D call: TRBD2 (6 bases). V lost 1 base, J lost 6 bases, and 9 bases lay in between. This CDR3 comprises 14 residues. Germline V CDR1 and CDR2: LGHDT, YNNKEL (reference sequence). CDR3: CASSQGIAAGELFF. CDR3 nucleotides: TGTGCCAGCAGCCAAGGAATAGCGGCCGGGGAGCTGTTTTTT.

The gene calls are TRBV30 and TRBJ1-1; no definite D call. V dropped 0 bases and J dropped 0 bases, with 5 bases sitting between them. In germline, CDR1 is GTSNPN, CDR2 SVGIG (reference sequence). The CDR3 is 13 residues long. This CDR3 is CAWSVELNTEAFF. DNA for the CDR3: TGTGCCTGGAGTGTAGAGCTGAACACTGAAGCTTTCTTT.

This chain uses TRBV5-4 with TRBJ2-7; D unclear. V was clipped by 0 bases and J by 6 bases, with 10 bases between them. This CDR3 region has 13 residues. Germline V gives CDR1 SGHNT, CDR2 YYREEE (reference sequence). CDR3: CASSLVSSGEQYF. CDR3 sequence (DNA): TGTGCCAGCAGCTTGGTTTCCTCGGGCGAGCAGTACTTC.

V is TRBV6-6 and J is TRBJ2-2, with 12 nucleotides matching TRBD2. The germline V gene encodes CDR1 MNHNY and CDR2 SVGAGI (reference sequence). The trim removed 5 bases at V and 4 bases at J, leaving 8 bases unmatched. The CDR3 loop spans 17 amino acids. This chain's CDR3 is CASSLLLAGGLTGELFF. CDR3 nucleotide sequence: TGTGCCAGCAGTCTACTTCTAGCGGGGGGGCTCACCGGGGAGCTGTTTTTT.

This chain uses TRBV10-1 with TRBJ2-7, with TRBD2 matching over 8 bases. Germline lookup yields CDR1 WNHNN and CDR2 SYGVQD (reference sequence). The CDR3 is made up of 17 amino acids. J lost 0 bases, V lost 3 bases, and 10 bases had no gene match. CDR3 amino acids: CASSDPRPGTSSYEQYF. CDR3 bases: TGCGCCAGCAGTGACCCGCGGCCCGGGACTAGCTCCTACGAGCAGTACTTC.

This rearrangement joins TRBV29-1 to TRBJ1-1; 7 bases map to TRBD1. The CDR3 is made up of 13 amino acids. Germline V gives CDR1 SQVTM, CDR2 ANQGSEA. Losses at the gene ends were 6 bases for V and 6 bases for J; bases not matched to a gene: 10. The CDR3 loop reads CSVLDRDGAEAFF. The CDR3 nucleotides are TGCAGCGTCCTAGACAGGGACGGCGCTGAAGCTTTCTTT.

The chain carries TRBV15 and TRBJ2-1, with TRBD1 matching 9 bases. Germline V gene sequence: CDR1 LNHNV, CDR2 YYDKDF (reference sequence). Germline trimming cut 5 bases from V and 9 bases from J; bases unmatched to any gene: 11. There are 15 residues in the CDR3. The CDR3 DNA follows: TGTGCCACCAGCCCGAACAGGGGGCAAGGTAGTGAGCAGTTCTTC. This codes for CATSPNRGQGSEQFF.

The rearrangement uses TRBV5-5 and TRBJ2-7; 9 bases are shared with TRBD1. Germline lookup yields CDR1 SGHKS and CDR2 YYEKEE (reference sequence). The CDR3 extends over 15 amino acids. J gave up 3 bases and V 4 bases, and 8 bases lay outside the gene matches. Written as DNA, the CDR3 is TGTGCCAGCAGCCCTGGGTGGACAGGGGACTACGAGCAGTACTTC. Translation: CASSPGWTGDYEQYF.

The genes are TRBV15 and TRBJ2-4; 9 bases fit TRBD1. CDR1 and CDR2 (germline): LNHNV, YYDKDF (reference sequence). Trimming took 4 bases from V and 6 from J; bases not matched to a gene: 4. This CDR3 is built from 14 residues. CDR3 DNA: TGTGCCACCAGCAACGACAGGGGGATAAACATTCAGTACTTC. It encodes CATSNDRGINIQYF.

The rearrangement joins TRBV5-1 to TRBJ1-2; 9 nucleotides match TRBD1. J lost 7 bases, V lost 4 bases, and 8 bases had no gene match. CDR3 length equals 14 residues. The germline V gene has CDR1 SGHRS and CDR2 YFSETQ. The CDR3 region has the DNA TGCGCCAGCAGCCCGGAGGGGACAGGGACTGGCTACACCTTC. Protein product: CASSPEGTGTGYTF.

This chain joins TRBV11-2 and TRBJ2-7, with D perhaps matching TRBD1 (6 bases). Germline CDR1 is SGHAT and CDR2 is FQNNGV. Between the trimmed V and J ends, which lost 5 bases and 0 bases, there was a span of 11 bases. CDR3 size: 14 residues. The CDR3 DNA follows: TGTGCCAGCAGCCCCAGGGGAGACTCCTACGAGCAGTACTTC. As protein: CASSPRGDSYEQYF.

This rearrangement joins TRBV2 to TRBJ1-6; TRBD1 aligns across 8 bases. Germline lookup yields CDR1 SNHLY and CDR2 FYNNEI. This CDR3 is 13 amino acids long. After removal of 3 bases from V and 15 bases from J, the junction contained 7 bases not matched to a gene. The CDR3: CASSDLTGVFLHF. DNA for the CDR3: TGTGCCAGCAGTGACTTGACAGGGGTTTTCCTCCACTTT. Supplemented by reference TRBV2 and TRBJ1-6, the full variable domain reads EPEVTQTPSHQVTQMGQEVILRCVPISNHLYFYWYRQILGQKVEFLVSFYNNEISEKSEIFDDQFSVERPDGSNFTLKIRSTKLEDSAMYFCASSDLTGVFLHFGNGTRLTVT.

The J gene is TRBJ1-2, the V gene TRBV7-9; D perhaps matches TRBD1 (5 bases). The CDR3 has 16 residues. Germline lookup yields CDR1 SEHNR and CDR2 FQNEAQ (reference sequence). The V and J ends lost 5 bases and 5 bases respectively, with 21 bases between them. The chain's CDR3 is CASSKQQELPLYGYTF. The CDR3 bases are TGTGCCAGCAGCAAACAACAGGAGTTACCTTTATATGGCTACACCTTC. Full variable domain (rest looked up from reference TRBV7-9 and TRBJ1-2): DTGVSQNPRHKITKRGQNVTFRCDPISEHNRLYWYRQTLGQGPEFLTYFQNEAQLEKSRLLSDRFSAERPKGSFSTLEIQRTEQGDSAMYLCASSKQQELPLYGYTFGSGTRLTVV.

The rearrangement uses TRBV11-2 and TRBJ2-7; D not certain. The CDR3 totals 12 residues. Germline V CDR1 and CDR2: SGHAT, FQNNGV. Trimming shortened V by 1 base and J by 3 bases, and 4 bases separated the two germline ends. CDR3 DNA sequence: TGTGCCAGCAGCTTAGTCAACTACGAGCAGTACTTC. Encoded protein: CASSLVNYEQYF.

The V and J genes are TRBV3-1 (or the pseudogene TRBV3-2) and TRBJ2-7, with a possible D match to TRBD1 (6 bases). CDR3 length equals 11 residues. Germline V gene data show CDR1 as LGHDT and CDR2 as YNNKEL (reference sequence). V was shortened by 10 bases and J by 5 bases, with 12 bases between the two germline ends. The CDR3 nucleotides are TGTGCCACTACCGAGGGGGACGAGCAGTACTTC. Residues: CATTEGDEQYF.

This chain connects TRBV19 to TRBJ2-5; D unclear. CDR1 and CDR2 (germline): LNHDA, SQIVND (reference sequence). The CDR3 runs 15 residues. Trimming shortened V by 5 bases and J by 5 bases, and 18 bases separated the two germline ends. CDR3 bases: TGTGCCAGTAGTCCCGGCCAGAACCTCGGGGAGACCCAGTACTTC. Translated, it gives CASSPGQNLGETQYF.

The chain combines TRBV5-1 with TRBJ1-1, with a weak D call TRBD1 (5 bases). This CDR3 spans 18 amino acids. The V end was cut by 5 bases, the J end by 1 base, with 24 bases between. Germline assignment: CDR1 SGHRS and CDR2 YFSETQ. CDR3: CASRSGTQERGRNTEAFF. The DNA for the CDR3 is TGCGCCAGCAGGTCCGGGACTCAGGAAAGGGGTCGGAACACTGAAGCTTTCTTT.

J is TRBJ2-5 and V is TRBV4-1; 7 nucleotides match TRBD2. CDR3 size: 14 residues. Looked up from germline, CDR1 is MGHRA and CDR2 is YSYEKL. The V gene end was trimmed by 4 bases and the J gene end by 2 bases; junction bases not matched to a gene: 4. The CDR3 reads CASSPWGGQETQYF. As DNA, the CDR3 is TGCGCCAGCAGCCCCTGGGGGGGGCAAGAGACCCAGTACTTC.

The V call is TRBV4-2, the J call TRBJ2-3; TRBD2 matches at 9 bases. Looked up from germline, CDR1 is LGHNA and CDR2 is YNFKEQ. The trim removed 1 base at V and 6 bases at J, leaving 5 bases unmatched. The CDR3 covers 15 residues. The CDR3 sequence is CASSQVRGGRDTQYF. In DNA, the CDR3 is TGTGCCAGCAGCCAAGTGCGGGGGGGCCGGGATACGCAGTATTTT.